A single sample is the source of the 29 T cell receptor beta chains below, sequenced in a study of T cell repertoires in cytomegalovirus infection. TCRdb fed the reads into MiXCR, producing one record per CDR3 protein. The data show 45,000 to 75,000 distinct CDR3 sequences, approximately 36% seen once. Which antigens these TCRs recognize remains unknown. The source material was PBMCs, sequenced either directly or after in vitro stimulation (not recorded which). These receptors all stem from a human donor in good health (CMV status not recorded). Some clones in this sample may be carry-over from other donors' samples.

This clonotype was found a few times. The rearrangement uses TRBV27 and TRBJ2-1, with unresolved D. Deletions cut 3 bases from V and 2 bases from J, with 14 bases between. The CDR3 consists of 16 residues. CDR1 MNHEY and CDR2 SMNVEV come from the germline V gene (reference sequence). The CDR3 coding sequence is TGTGCCAGCAGTTTCGGGTCCATGGGGACCTACAATGAGCAGTTCTTC. This gives the protein CASSFGSMGTYNEQFF.

This clonotype has more than one count but fewer than ten. The chain has TRBV4-1 and TRBJ2-7, with 9 bases matching TRBD1. CDR3 length: 15 amino acids. V was clipped by 2 bases and J by 4 bases; unmatched bases: 6. The germline V gene encodes CDR1 MGHRA and CDR2 YSYEKL. The CDR3 DNA is TGCGCCAGCAGCCAACCGGGACAGGGTACGTACGAGCAGTACTTC. Translating it yields CASSQPGQGTYEQYF.

This sequence joins TRBV2 and TRBJ1-1, with D hard to call. V lost 7 bases to trimming and J lost 5 bases, with 14 bases between them. Germline V gene sequence: CDR1 SNHLY, CDR2 FYNNEI. The CDR3 loop spans 13 amino acids. This chain's CDR3 is CASNGSPLTEAFF. In nucleotides, the CDR3 is TGTGCCAGCAACGGGAGCCCATTGACTGAAGCTTTCTTT.

The rearrangement uses TRBV20-1 and TRBJ2-1; no clear D. Germline V lookup: CDR1 DFQATT, CDR2 SNEGSKA (reference sequence). Between the trimmed V and J ends, which lost 8 bases and 5 bases, there was a span of 16 bases. The CDR3 contains 13 residues. CDR3 sequence (DNA): TGCAGTAAAACACGTAACCCGAACAATGAGCAGTTCTTC. It encodes CSKTRNPNNEQFF.

This chain joins TRBV5-4 and TRBJ1-6, with a possible D match to TRBD1 (5 bases). The V gene lost 1 base and the J gene lost 8 bases, with 10 bases spanning the gap. Germline loops: CDR1 SGHNT, CDR2 YYREEE (reference sequence). CDR3 length: 14 residues. The CDR3 bases are TGTGCCAGCAGCTTGCCCGGGACGGATTCACCCCTCCACTTT. This encodes CASSLPGTDSPLHF.

In its sample, this clonotype was seen many times. The V call is TRBV6-1, the J call TRBJ2-5; 7 positions agree with TRBD1. The CDR3 covers 14 residues. Trimming at V came to 6 bases and at J to 1 base, leaving 5 bases not matched to a gene. CDR1 MNHNS and CDR2 SASEGT come from the germline V gene. This CDR3 is CASSPPGGQETQYF. The CDR3 nucleotides read TGTGCCAGCAGCCCCCCAGGGGGCCAAGAGACCCAGTACTTC.

This clonotype was counted a few times. V and J are TRBV6-1 and TRBJ2-7; 7 bases map to TRBD1. Germline V gives CDR1 MNHNS, CDR2 SASEGT. The junction had 6 bases not matched to a gene; V was cut back by 5 bases and J by 2 bases. The length of the CDR3 is 14 residues. CDR3 sequence reads: CASSITGAAYEQYF. DNA of the CDR3: TGTGCCAGCAGTATTACAGGGGCGGCCTACGAGCAGTACTTC.

The V and J genes are TRBV5-4 and TRBJ2-3, with D hard to call. CDR1 SGHNT and CDR2 YYREEE come from the germline V gene (reference sequence). The CDR3 has 13 residues. V lost 1 base and J 6 bases, leaving 9 bases between the germline ends. In DNA, the CDR3 is TGTGCCAGCAGCTTGAACCCTTCCGATACGCAGTATTTT. It yields the protein CASSLNPSDTQYF.

The chain is built from TRBV5-6 and TRBJ1-5; the D gene is possibly TRBD1 (5 bases). In germline, CDR1 is SGHDT, CDR2 YYEEEE. With 4 bases removed from V and 0 bases from J, the gap between germline ends came to 11 bases. This CDR3 is 15 amino acids long. CDR3 coding DNA: TGTGCCAGCAGCCTCGCGGGGCTTAGCAATCAGCCCCAGCATTTT. Encoded protein: CASSLAGLSNQPQHF. The full variable domain, completed using reference TRBV5-6 and TRBJ1-5, is DAGVTQSPTHLIKTRGQQVTLRCSPKSGHDTVSWYQQALGQGPQFIFQYYEEEERQRGNFPDRFSGHQFPNYSSELNVNALLLGDSALYLCASSLAGLSNQPQHFGDGTRLSIL.

The V call is TRBV20-1, the J call TRBJ2-1; D is unresolved. The germline gives CDR1 DFQATT, CDR2 SNEGSKA (reference sequence). The CDR3 totals 12 residues. Trimming stripped 0 bases from V and 7 bases from J, with 7 bases between. CDR3 region: CSARDRSNEQFF. CDR3 coding DNA: TGCAGTGCTAGAGATAGGTCGAATGAGCAGTTCTTC.

This clonotype has a handful of counts. V is TRBV5-4 and J is TRBJ1-4; TRBD1 matches at 7 bases. CDR3 length: 16 amino acids. Per germline, CDR1 SGHNT and CDR2 YYREEE (reference sequence). After removal of 2 bases from V and 5 bases from J, the junction contained 9 bases not matched to a gene. The CDR3 DNA follows: TGTGCCAGCAGCTTCAAACCGGGACAGCCAAATGAAAAACTGTTTTTT. Translating it yields CASSFKPGQPNEKLFF.

Comment on this clonotype: Mismatch with germline at one junction end may stem from a read error. The J gene is TRBJ2-2, the V gene TRBV7-2, with TRBD2 identical over 10 bases. The CDR3 length is 15 residues. Per the germline V gene, CDR1 is SGHTA and CDR2 is FQGNSA. The CDR3 coding sequence is TGTGCCAGCTTCATGGGACTAGCGAAGACCGGGGAGCTGTTTTTT. Its translation is CASFMGLAKTGELFF.

The CDR3 region is CASRGYDDYGYTF. CDR3 nucleotides: TGTGCCAGCAGGGGGTACGACGACTATGGCTACACCTTC. The rearrangement uses TRBV27 and TRBJ1-2, with D uncertain. V lost 6 bases and J lost 3, with 11 bases in between. The CDR3 sequence is 13 residues long. Germline V lookup: CDR1 MNHEY, CDR2 SMNVEV (reference sequence).

This clonotype appeared a few times. The chain uses TRBV11-2 and TRBJ2-7, with D possibly being TRBD2 (6 bases). This CDR3 has 13 amino acids. Germline V CDR1 and CDR2: SGHAT, FQNNGV. Trimming shortened V by 5 bases and J by 4 bases, and 12 bases separated the two germline ends. In DNA, the CDR3 is TGTGCCAGCAGCACCGGGACTGGGTACGAGCAGTACTTC. It codes for CASSTGTGYEQYF. The full variable domain, with the rest looked up from reference TRBV11-2 and TRBJ2-7, is EAGVAQSPRYKIIEKRQSVAFWCNPISGHATLYWYQQILGQGPKLLIQFQNNGVVDDSQLPKDRFSAERLKGVDSTLKIQPAKLEDSAVYLCASSTGTGYEQYFGPGTRLTVT.

The sample holds a few counts of this clonotype. The chain has TRBV6-5 and TRBJ1-1, with TRBD1 identical over 7 bases. Germline CDR1 reads MNHEY; CDR2 reads SVGAGI. Trimming removed 2 bases from V and 4 bases from J; junction bases left unmatched: 10. The CDR3 contains 16 residues. The CDR3, as DNA: TGTGCCAGCAGTTACGAGGGACAGCCTGTGGTCACTGAAGCTTTCTTT. Its protein product is CASSYEGQPVVTEAFF.

This rearrangement joins TRBV9 to TRBJ1-1; no reliable D call. V was cut by 4 bases and J by 1 base, with 14 bases left in between. The germline V gene encodes CDR1 SGDLS and CDR2 YYNGEE. There are 15 residues in the CDR3. The DNA for the CDR3 is TGTGCCAGCAGCCCGTCAGCCTGGACGAACACTGAAGCTTTCTTT. This translates into CASSPSAWTNTEAFF.

The rearrangement joins TRBV19 to TRBJ2-1; D could derive from TRBD1 or TRBD2 (6 bases each). The germline gives CDR1 LNHDA, CDR2 SQIVND (reference sequence). CDR3 size: 14 residues. The V end lost 10 bases, the J end lost 9 bases, and 22 bases lay between the germline ends. CDR3 sequence reads: CATGGGGPPSEQFF. The CDR3 DNA is TGTGCCACCGGAGGAGGGGGACCCCCCAGTGAGCAGTTCTTC. The full variable domain, completed using reference TRBV19 and TRBJ2-1, is DGGITQSPKYLFRKEGQNVTLSCEQNLNHDAMYWYRQDPGQGLRLIYYSQIVNDFQKGDIAEGYSVSREKKESFPLTVTSAQKNPTAFYLCATGGGGPPSEQFFGPGTRLTVL.

Comments on this clonotype: Just one base apart from a much larger clone, this may be a read error. The V and J genes are TRBV7-2 and TRBJ1-1, with no clear D. Germline V gene data show CDR1 as SGHTA and CDR2 as FQGNSA. This CDR3 is 15 amino acids long. CDR3 region: CASSSRRLSNTVAFF. The CDR3 nucleotides are TGTGCCAGCAGCTCCCGACGACTCTCGAACACTGTAGCTTTCTTT. Based on the CDR3 plus reference TRBV7-2 and TRBJ1-1, the full variable domain is GAGVSQSPSNKVTEKGKDVELRCDPISGHTALYWYRQSLGQGLEFLIYFQGNSAPDKSGLPSDRFSAERTGGSVSTLTIQRTQQEDSAVYLCASSSRRLSNTVAFFGQGTRLTVV.

The chain has TRBV19 and TRBJ1-3, with D uncertain. This CDR3 region has 14 residues. The V gene's germline CDR1 is LNHDA and CDR2 SQIVND (reference sequence). The V end lost 3 bases, the J end lost 2 bases, and 8 bases lay between the germline ends. CDR3: CASSIRGPGNTIYF. CDR3 DNA: TGTGCCAGTAGTATTCGAGGGCCTGGAAACACCATATATTTT. Full variable domain (rest looked up from reference TRBV19 and TRBJ1-3): DGGITQSPKYLFRKEGQNVTLSCEQNLNHDAMYWYRQDPGQGLRLIYYSQIVNDFQKGDIAEGYSVSREKKESFPLTVTSAQKNPTAFYLCASSIRGPGNTIYFGEGSWLTVV.

The chain carries TRBV2 and TRBJ2-5; D may be TRBD1 (5 bases). The CDR3 totals 14 residues. Germline V gene lookup returns CDR1 SNHLY and CDR2 FYNNEI. V lost 4 bases to trimming and J lost 1 base, with 10 bases between them. The CDR3 region is CASSAGPLQETQYF. The CDR3 nucleotides are TGTGCCAGCAGTGCAGGGCCCCTCCAAGAGACCCAGTACTTC.

V is TRBV11-2 and J is TRBJ1-1; 7 nucleotides match TRBD1. Germline values: CDR1 SGHAT, CDR2 FQNNGV. This CDR3 comprises 13 residues. After removal of 3 bases from V and 9 bases from J, the junction contained 7 bases not matched to a gene. Here the CDR3 reads CASSLWDSQKAFF. In nucleotides, the CDR3 is TGTGCCAGCAGCTTGTGGGACAGCCAGAAAGCTTTCTTT.

This clonotype appeared once. The rearrangement uses TRBV29-1 and TRBJ2-7; 8 bases are shared with TRBD2. The germline CDR1 and CDR2 sequences are SQVTM and ANQGSEA. Trimming took 6 bases from V and 6 from J; bases not matched to a gene: 7. The CDR3 runs to 12 residues. In DNA, the CDR3 is TGCAGCGTCCACGGGACTAGACGCGAGCAGTACTTC. Protein product: CSVHGTRREQYF.

This clonotype was observed at least ten times. CDR3 coding DNA: TGTGCCAGCAGCTTGGATACAGGCATCACAGATACGCAGTATTTT. Protein: CASSLDTGITDTQYF. J is TRBJ2-3 and V is TRBV5-6; possible D gene TRBD1, 5 bases. In germline, CDR1 is SGHDT, CDR2 YYEEEE. V was clipped by 0 bases and J by 2 bases, with 10 bases between them. The CDR3 length is 15 residues.

This clonotype appeared many times. The chain joins TRBV7-2 to TRBJ2-3; 8 nucleotides match TRBD1. The CDR3 contains 14 residues. Germline-derived CDR1 and CDR2 are SGHTA and FQGNSA. The J segment lost 2 bases and the V segment lost 5 bases, leaving 3 bases of the junction unmatched. CDR3 in amino acids: CASSLDRATDTQYF. CDR3 DNA: TGTGCCAGCAGCCTGGACAGGGCCACAGATACGCAGTATTTT.

The chain links TRBV7-8 to TRBJ1-3, with 8 positions matching TRBD1. Germline-derived CDR1 and CDR2 are SGHVS and FQNEAQ. The CDR3 is made up of 15 amino acids. The V gene end was trimmed by 2 bases and the J gene end by 9 bases; junction bases not matched to a gene: 9. CDR3: CASSLTYPGGSTIYF. As DNA, the CDR3 is TGTGCCAGCAGCTTAACTTATCCAGGGGGCTCCACCATATATTTT.

Only a few counts were recorded for this clonotype. The chain couples TRBV6-1 to TRBJ1-1; TRBD1 might be the D (5 bases). V was clipped by 5 bases and J by 6 bases, with 16 bases between them. This CDR3 comprises 14 residues. The germline V gene encodes CDR1 MNHNS and CDR2 SASEGT. CDR3 nucleotides: TGTGCCAGCAGTCAAGGAACCTGGGGGGCTGAAGCTTTCTTT. It codes for CASSQGTWGAEAFF.

The chain uses TRBV7-6 and TRBJ2-7; no clear D gene. Between the trimmed V and J ends, which lost 5 bases and 7 bases, there was a span of 15 bases. The CDR3 consists of 13 residues. Germline CDR1 SGHVS, CDR2 FNYEAQ. The CDR3 protein is CASSQTSSQEQYF. CDR3 DNA sequence: TGTGCCAGCAGCCAAACTTCGTCGCAAGAGCAGTACTTC.

CDR3 sequence: CASSSTDRFNEKLFF. The CDR3 DNA reads as TGTGCCAGCAGCTCGACGGACAGATTTAATGAAAAACTGTTTTTT. The chain has TRBV7-9 and TRBJ1-4; the D gene is possibly TRBD1 (6 bases). This CDR3 has 15 amino acids. Germline loops: CDR1 SEHNR, CDR2 FQNEAQ (reference sequence). Trimming removed 4 bases at V and 4 bases at J, with 13 bases between.

This chain uses TRBV20-1 with TRBJ2-3, with 9 bases that match TRBD1. With 5 bases clipped from V and 4 bases from J, the junction kept 7 bases outside the gene matches. Germline V gene data show CDR1 as DFQATT and CDR2 as SNEGSKA (reference sequence). The CDR3 extends over 14 amino acids. This chain's CDR3 is CSAGGGQGADTQYF. CDR3 coding DNA: TGCAGTGCTGGGGGGGGACAGGGAGCAGATACGCAGTATTTT.